The rows below give T cell receptor beta chains drawn from one sample of a study of T cells after yellow fever vaccination. TCRdb fed the 5' RACE reads into MiXCR, producing one record per CDR3 protein. The table lists hundreds of thousands of distinct CDR3 sequences, over 15% of them singletons. The source material was PBMCs, sampled before the yellow fever booster vaccination. These receptors were taken from a man between 18 and 29 years old who received the YFV17D yellow fever vaccine. Each CDR3 is given with its conserved first and last residue. The D gene is left open where the match is weak. Size is stated for part of the rows, as once, few or many counts, or as a class when the clone is expanded.

TGTGCCAGCAGCGTTGCTACAGGGGGCCTAGATACGCAGTATTTT,CASSVATGGLDTQYF,TRBJ2-3,NA,TRBV7-6,TRBD1
TGTGCCAGCAGTTTATACGGGGGACGGACGAACACTGAAGCTTTCTTT,CASSLYGGRTNTEAFF,TRBJ1-1,NA,TRBV27,NA
TGTGCCAGCAGACGCGGGGGAGTAAAGGGTAATGAGCAGTTCTTC,CASRRGGVKGNEQFF,TRBJ2-1,NA,TRBV3-1,TRBD2
TGTGCCAGCAGCACCCAGGGGAGCACAGATACGCAGTATTTT,CASSTQGSTDTQYF,TRBJ2-3,NA,TRBV9,NA
TGTGCCAGCAGCTTACTAGCGGGGGTGGGAAATGAGCAGTTCTTC,CASSLLAGVGNEQFF,TRBJ2-1,NA,TRBV7-7,TRBD2
TGTGCCAGCACTCCCCAGAGAGGTAACACCGGGGAGCTGTTTTTT,CASTPQRGNTGELFF,TRBJ2-2,NA,TRBV12-3/TRBV12-4,NA
TGCAGCGTTGAAGCTGAAAGGGGTTCACCCCTCCACTTT,CSVEAERGSPLHF,TRBJ1-6,few,TRBV29-1,NA
TGCGCCAGCAGCGTAGGCCTGACTAGCGCAGATACGCAGTATTTT,CASSVGLTSADTQYF,TRBJ2-3,NA,TRBV5-1,TRBD2
TGTGCCAGCAGCCGGACAGGGGGCGCGGACACTGAAGCTTTCTTT,CASSRTGGADTEAFF,TRBJ1-1,NA,TRBV4-2,TRBD1
TGTGCCAGCAGTGAGACACAGTTCTCCTACGAGCAGTACTTC,CASSETQFSYEQYF,TRBJ2-7,NA,TRBV6-4,NA
TGTGCCAGCAGCTCGAGACAGGGAGGGTGGGGTGAAGCTTTCTTT,CASSSRQGGWGEAFF,TRBJ1-1,NA,TRBV7-2,TRBD1
TGTGCCACCAGTGATTTGGGGGGCCTTGAGCAGTTCTTC,CATSDLGGLEQFF,TRBJ2-1,NA,TRBV24-1,NA
TGTGCCAGCAGCCAAGAGGGTACAGGGGCGCCCACTAGCAATCAGCCCCAGCATTTT,CASSQEGTGAPTSNQPQHF,TRBJ1-5,few,TRBV4-2,TRBD1
TGTGCCAGCAGTTATGTCCAGACCCAGTACTTC,CASSYVQTQYF,TRBJ2-5,NA,TRBV6-2/TRBV6-3,NA
TGTGCCAGCAGCTTAGTCGTCAGAACTAGCACAGATACGCAGTATTTT,CASSLVVRTSTDTQYF,TRBJ2-3,NA,TRBV7-9,NA
TGTGCCGGAACACTAGCGGGGGGCCACAATGAGCAGTTCTTC,CAGTLAGGHNEQFF,TRBJ2-1,NA,TRBV27,TRBD2
TGCAGTGCAACCCGGGACATGGGATCGGGGACCCAGTACTTC,CSATRDMGSGTQYF,TRBJ2-5,NA,TRBV20-1,NA
TGTGCCAGCTCATCACAGGGCGACGGAGAGACCCAGTACTTC,CASSSQGDGETQYF,TRBJ2-5,few,TRBV18,NA
TGTGCCAGCAGCCAAGACTCGGGGCACATCTCGCAGTTCTTC,CASSQDSGHISQFF,TRBJ2-1,NA,TRBV14,NA
TGTGCCTGGAGCAGACCGGGACTAGACTCCTACAATGAGCAGTTCTTC,CAWSRPGLDSYNEQFF,TRBJ2-1,few,TRBV30,TRBD2
TGCGCCAGCAGCCTCCGACAGGGGGCTCTTGGTGAGCAGTTCTTC,CASSLRQGALGEQFF,TRBJ2-1,few,TRBV4-1,TRBD1
TGTGCCAGCAGTTACGGCCAGCGGCTCACCCTCCACTTT,CASSYGQRLTLHF,TRBJ1-6,NA,TRBV6-5,NA
TGCGCCAGCAGCCTGGGCCCGGACAAAAACATTCAGTACTTC,CASSLGPDKNIQYF,TRBJ2-4,NA,TRBV4-3,NA
TGCAGCGTTGAAGGGGGGGTCCTCGATACGCAGTATTTT,CSVEGGVLDTQYF,TRBJ2-3,few,TRBV29-1,NA
TGCAGTGCTTTCGGGGGGGTTACAGATACGCAGTATTTT,CSAFGGVTDTQYF,TRBJ2-3,NA,TRBV20-1,TRBD2
TGTGCCAGCAGCCCGAGGACTAGCGGCGTTTTCACAGATACGCAGTATTTT,CASSPRTSGVFTDTQYF,TRBJ2-3,few,TRBV5-4,TRBD2
TGCAGTGCTAGAGTACCGGGGGGGGCCAAGGATACGCAGTATTTT,CSARVPGGAKDTQYF,TRBJ2-3,NA,TRBV20-1,TRBD2
TGTGCCAGCAGCTTCCCCGGGACCGTAATCTCTGGGGCCAACGTCCTGACTTTC,CASSFPGTVISGANVLTF,TRBJ2-6,NA,TRBV11-2,NA
TGCAGTGCTACATCGATAGGTTCCGGGCGAGCCGGGGAGCTGTTTTTT,CSATSIGSGRAGELFF,TRBJ2-2,NA,TRBV20-1,NA
TGCAGCGTTGTATTTTCGGGGGGCCCCTACGAGCAGTACTTC,CSVVFSGGPYEQYF,TRBJ2-7,once,TRBV29-1,NA
TGTGCCAGCAGTGAGGCCCGTTACAATGAGCATTTCTTC,CASSEARYNEHFF,TRBJ2-1,NA,TRBV7-2,NA
TGTGCCAGCAGCTTAATAGGGGACAGAGCCTACGAGCAGTACTTC,CASSLIGDRAYEQYF,TRBJ2-7,NA,TRBV7-3,TRBD1
TGTGCCAGCAGCCGGGGGACGAATGGCTACACCTTC,CASSRGTNGYTF,TRBJ1-2,few,TRBV14,NA
TGTGCCAGCAGTTACTCGACGGACGGCCATAGCAATCAGCCCCAGCATTTT,CASSYSTDGHSNQPQHF,TRBJ1-5,few,TRBV6-2/TRBV6-3,NA
TGTGCCAGCAGCCTCTGGACAGGGTCTAGCACAGATACGCAGTATTTT,CASSLWTGSSTDTQYF,TRBJ2-3,once,TRBV3-1,TRBD1
TGTGCCAGCAGCGTGGCTAGCGGGGTGGGGGAGCAGTACTTC,CASSVASGVGEQYF,TRBJ2-7,NA,TRBV9,TRBD2
TGTGCCAGCAGTCCGGACAGGACAAGCACAGATACGCAGTATTTT,CASSPDRTSTDTQYF,TRBJ2-3,many,TRBV12-3/TRBV12-4,TRBD1
TGTGCCACCAGCAGCAATCCGGGGGGCACTGAAGCTTTCTTT,CATSSNPGGTEAFF,TRBJ1-1,NA,TRBV15,NA
TGTGCCAGCTCGCTTGGGTTCTCCGGGACAACTAATGAAAAACTGTTTTTT,CASSLGFSGTTNEKLFF,TRBJ1-4,NA,TRBV18,NA
TGCGCCAGCAGCTTGTTCCGGAATAGCAATCAGCCCCAGCATTTT,CASSLFRNSNQPQHF,TRBJ1-5,few,TRBV5-1,NA
TGCAGCGTCGACAGGGAGGGGGTAGAGACCCAGTACTTC,CSVDREGVETQYF,TRBJ2-5,NA,TRBV29-1,NA
TGCAGCGTTGCGAGTGACCGTAATGAAAAACTGTTTTTT,CSVASDRNEKLFF,TRBJ1-4,NA,TRBV29-1,NA
TGTGCCAGCAGCTCTCGGGAAGCTTTCTTT,CASSSREAFF,TRBJ1-1,few,TRBV7-2,NA
TGTGCCAGCAGTTACTCGTCTAGCGGCGGATCAAACACCGGGGAGCTGTTTTTT,CASSYSSSGGSNTGELFF,TRBJ2-2,NA,TRBV6-7,TRBD2
TGCAGTGCCAAGACGGGGGACACCATATATTTT,CSAKTGDTIYF,TRBJ1-3,few,TRBV20-1,NA
TGTGCCAGCAGCGGGACTAGCGGTTTCAATGAGCAGTTCTTC,CASSGTSGFNEQFF,TRBJ2-1,few,TRBV6-5,TRBD2
TGCAGTGTAAAGCGGGCGGATGAGCAGTTCTTC,CSVKRADEQFF,TRBJ2-1,few,TRBV20-1,NA
TGCGCCAGCAGCCAAGATAGGGGGGGAGGCTATGGCTACACCTTC,CASSQDRGGGYGYTF,TRBJ1-2,few,TRBV4-3,NA
TGCAGCGTTGAAGTAGGGGGGTCCTCTGGGGCCAACGTCCTGACTTTC,CSVEVGGSSGANVLTF,TRBJ2-6,few,TRBV29-1,NA
TGTGCCAGCAGACCTAAGGAGAGGGGGATGAACACTGAAGCTTTCTTT,CASRPKERGMNTEAFF,TRBJ1-1,few,TRBV5-4,NA
TGTGCCAGCAGTTTATTTTCAGGGGATGGCTACACCTTC,CASSLFSGDGYTF,TRBJ1-2,NA,TRBV12-3/TRBV12-4,NA
TGTGCCAGCAGTTATTTTTCGGTGTTCCAAGAGACCCAGTACTTC,CASSYFSVFQETQYF,TRBJ2-5,NA,TRBV28,NA
TGCGCCAGCAGCCAAGGTCCAGCGGGGGGCTACGAGCAGTACTTC,CASSQGPAGGYEQYF,TRBJ2-7,NA,TRBV4-3,TRBD2
TGTGCCAGCAAGGGCCTACGAAACACCATATATTTT,CASKGLRNTIYF,TRBJ1-3,NA,TRBV6-5,NA
TGTGCCAGCACACCTCCGGGGAGAGAGACCCAGTACTTC,CASTPPGRETQYF,TRBJ2-5,few,TRBV28,NA
TGCGCCAGCAGCCTCGGAGGACAGCGGGATGAAAAACTGTTTTTT,CASSLGGQRDEKLFF,TRBJ1-4,few,TRBV5-1,NA
TGTGCCAGCAGCTTAGTATGGGACACTGAAGCTTTCTTT,CASSLVWDTEAFF,TRBJ1-1,NA,TRBV11-2,NA
TGTGCCAGCCTTCAGAGGGCGCGAGGAAACACCATATATTTT,CASLQRARGNTIYF,TRBJ1-3,few,TRBV6-1,NA
TGCAGTGCTAGAGAATACAGGGCTGGAAACACCATATATTTT,CSAREYRAGNTIYF,TRBJ1-3,NA,TRBV20-1,NA
TGTGCCAGCAGCTTTCAGCTAGCGATACTAAATGAGCAGTTCTTC,CASSFQLAILNEQFF,TRBJ2-1,NA,TRBV7-9,NA